This TCR beta chain was sequenced for a study of shared clonotypes between healthy human individuals. CD8 cells regarded as naive lacked CD45RO, were positively chosen for CCR7, and omitted terminally differentiated effector memory CD45RA+ cells. Sequencing used immunoSEQ multiplex PCR; TCRdb keeps in-frame clones, though not all of them. The sample shows around 1,900,000 clones, 93% of them seen only once. The sequenced sample was naive CD8+ T cells from PBMCs. This TCR was recovered from a man aged 18 to 29 in good health. Some clones in this sample may be carry-over from other donors' samples.

This chain's CDR3 is CASSKPGQGLHEQYF. The CDR3 DNA sequence: TGTGCCAGCAGCAAGCCGGGACAGGGGCTCCACGAGCAGTACTTC. The chain links TRBV7-9 to TRBJ2-7, with TRBD1 matching 10 bases. This CDR3 contains 15 residues. Trimming took 5 bases from V and 5 from J; bases not matched to a gene: 9. Germline V gene data show CDR1 as SEHNR and CDR2 as FQNEAQ (reference sequence). The full variable domain, with the rest looked up from reference TRBV7-9 and TRBJ2-7, is DTGVSQNPRHKITKRGQNVTFRCDPISEHNRLYWYRQTLGQGPEFLTYFQNEAQLEKSRLLSDRFSAERPKGSFSTLEIQRTEQGDSAMYLCASSKPGQGLHEQYFGPGTRLTVT.